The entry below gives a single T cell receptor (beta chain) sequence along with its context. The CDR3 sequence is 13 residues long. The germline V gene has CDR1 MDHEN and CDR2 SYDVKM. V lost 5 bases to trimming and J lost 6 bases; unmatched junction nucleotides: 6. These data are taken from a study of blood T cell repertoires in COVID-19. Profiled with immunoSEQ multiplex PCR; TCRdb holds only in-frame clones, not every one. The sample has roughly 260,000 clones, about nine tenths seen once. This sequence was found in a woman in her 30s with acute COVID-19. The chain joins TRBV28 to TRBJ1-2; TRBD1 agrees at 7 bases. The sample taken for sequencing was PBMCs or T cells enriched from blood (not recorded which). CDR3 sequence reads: CASSPGTANGYTF. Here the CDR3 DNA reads TGTGCCAGCAGTCCCGGGACAGCAAATGGCTACACCTTC.